The clone carrying this T cell receptor (beta chain) was found many times. This record belongs to a study of CD8 T cells in ankylosing spondylitis. V shed 4 bases and J shed 2 bases, with 12 bases lying between them. This CDR3 region has 15 residues. TCRdb re-called the 5' RACE reads with MiXCR, one entry per CDR3 protein. The repertoire consists of a few hundred thousand distinct CDR3 sequences, with roughly 10% occurring once and the leading ten covering under 8%. The chain has TRBV12-3 or TRBV12-4 and TRBJ2-1, with a tentative D call TRBD2 (6 bases). This receptor was identified in a male donor with ankylosing spondylitis or in good health (not recorded which). The sequencing sample was made of blood, either unsorted or a sorted T cell fraction (not recorded which). CDR3 loop: CASSWWGVPYNEQFF. In DNA form, the CDR3 reads TGTGCCAGCAGTTGGTGGGGGGTGCCCTACAATGAGCAGTTCTTC.